This TCR beta chain was obtained from a study of T cell responses to AZD1222 COVID-19 vaccine. Study conclusions and caveats: Two AZD1222 administrations were followed by greater Spike-specific TCR breadth and depth. Donors were chiefly white British, with a greater number of females, and clonal diversity was perhaps underestimated. Vaccine-associated CD4 TCRs ranged over spike, dominating at 160-218 and 743-854. Just 5 or 6 AZD1222 recipients tested seropositive at baseline.

Method: immunoSEQ multiplex PCR; TCRdb's copy keeps in-frame clones and lacks some. This repertoire shows about 130,000 clones, around 90% found once; its top ten account for approximately 18%. The CDR3 loop spans 13 amino acids. The germline CDR1 and CDR2 sequences are LGHNT and FRNRAP. The V gene end was trimmed by 7 bases and the J gene end by 0 bases; junction bases not matched to a gene: 2. Points on this clone: Antigen unknown.

The specimen comprised peripheral blood, sampled on day 0 of MenACWY control vaccination. This sequence was found in an adult in good health. The rearrangement joins TRBV12-5 to TRBJ2-5, with 7 bases that match TRBD2. The DNA for the CDR3 is TGTGCTAGTGCCCTAGCGGACCAAGAGACCCAGTACTTC. Its protein product is CASALADQETQYF.